The 23 T cell receptor beta chains given below trace back to one sample, sequenced in a study of molecular identifiers for immune sequencing clone quantification. Via MiXCR, TCRdb re-called the PCR reads, giving one row per CDR3 protein. The data show some 96,000 distinct CDR3 sequences, roughly 26% seen once. Sequences were obtained from naive CD8+ T cells from blood, with Jurkat cell RNA spiked in. Noted subset: FACS-sorted CD8+CD4-CCR7+CD45RA+ naive T cells. The receptors were gathered from a human donor in good health. Some libraries in this study had Jurkat cell RNA spiked in.

The V call is TRBV12-3 or TRBV12-4, the J call TRBJ2-1; maybe TRBD2 (6 bases). V was trimmed by 3 bases and J by 5 bases, leaving 14 bases between them. This CDR3 region has 15 residues. CDR3 coding DNA: TGTGCCAGCAGTTTCGTCCCGGGAGTAAACAATGAGCAGTTCTTC. This gives the protein CASSFVPGVNNEQFF.

This clonotype was observed a handful of times. The chain is built from TRBV7-9 and TRBJ1-3; D gene unclear. This CDR3 is built from 15 residues. Germline CDR1 SEHNR, CDR2 FQNEAQ (reference sequence). V shed 0 bases and J shed 2 bases, with 8 bases lying between them. Written as DNA, the CDR3 is TGTGCCAGCAGCTTAGCGGCGGTTCCTGGAAACACCATATATTTT. Its protein product is CASSLAAVPGNTIYF. Supplemented by reference TRBV7-9 and TRBJ1-3, the full variable domain reads DTGVSQNPRHKITKRGQNVTFRCDPISEHNRLYWYRQTLGQGPEFLTYFQNEAQLEKSRLLSDRFSAERPKGSFSTLEIQRTEQGDSAMYLCASSLAAVPGNTIYFGEGSWLTVV.

This clonotype was seen repeatedly, ten times or more. The genes are TRBV19 and TRBJ2-2; D call uncertain. With 3 bases removed from V and 8 bases from J, the gap between germline ends came to 13 bases. The CDR3 is 14 amino acids. Germline CDR1 LNHDA, CDR2 SQIVND (reference sequence). The CDR3 DNA is TGTGCCAGTAGTATCTGGACCGCGATGGGGGAGCTGTTTTTT. This translates into CASSIWTAMGELFF.

This clonotype was observed many times. The V gene is TRBV20-1, the J gene TRBJ1-4, with D unclear. Germline V gene sequence: CDR1 DFQATT, CDR2 SNEGSKA (reference sequence). Trimming removed 4 bases at V and 6 bases at J, with 15 bases between. CDR3 length equals 14 residues. The CDR3 bases are TGCAGTGCTACACGAACGGGTGTGGATGAAAAACTGTTTTTT. This codes for CSATRTGVDEKLFF.

The sample holds many counts of this clonotype. This rearrangement joins TRBV19 to TRBJ2-5, with TRBD1 identical over 8 bases. Germline trimming cut 3 bases from V and 4 bases from J; bases unmatched to any gene: 7. The V gene's germline CDR1 is LNHDA and CDR2 SQIVND (reference sequence). This CDR3 has 15 amino acids. For the CDR3, the DNA is TGTGCCAGTAGTATTGGACAGGGTCTTTTAGAGACCCAGTACTTC. This translates into CASSIGQGLLETQYF.

This clonotype was picked up a small number of times. This chain links TRBV20-1 with TRBJ1-1; TRBD1 might be the D (6 bases). Trimming stripped 0 bases from V and 10 bases from J, with 15 bases between. The CDR3 runs 13 residues. Germline V gene lookup returns CDR1 DFQATT and CDR2 SNEGSKA (reference sequence). The CDR3 reads CSARETTGPVAFF. CDR3 nucleotide sequence: TGCAGTGCTAGAGAGACTACAGGGCCGGTAGCTTTCTTT.

Many counts were recorded for this clonotype. A junction end diverges from the germline sequence, so it may reflect a read error. The chain joins TRBV7-6 to TRBJ2-7; tentative D call: TRBD1 (5 bases). The CDR3 totals 14 residues. The germline gives CDR1 SGHVS, CDR2 FNYEAQ. The CDR3 is CASSLGRQSYERYF. The CDR3 DNA is TGTGCCAGCAGCTTAGGCAGACAGAGCTACGAGCGGTACTTC.

Note on this clonotype: A read error may be the cause here, since a much bigger clone is one base away. This chain uses TRBV29-1 with TRBJ2-7; 8 nucleotides match TRBD1. The V segment lost 7 bases and the J segment 6 bases; nucleotides outside the gene matches: 11. The CDR3 contains 13 residues. Germline loops: CDR1 SQVTM, CDR2 ANQGSEA. The CDR3 protein is CSAAGQAVREQYF. CDR3 bases: TGCAGCGCTGCGGGACAGGCAGTGCGCGAGCAGTACTTC.

Ten or more counts support this clonotype. V gene TRBV29-1 combines with J gene TRBJ1-2; D is ambiguous. Trimming cost V 3 bases and J 6 bases, with 11 bases left between them. Germline assignment: CDR1 SQVTM and CDR2 ANQGSEA. There are 12 residues in the CDR3. CDR3 sequence reads: CSVDAGSNGYTF. DNA for the CDR3: TGCAGCGTTGACGCAGGATCAAATGGCTACACCTTC.

With respect to this clonotype: One end of the junction fails to match germline, which may point to a read error. The rearrangement links TRBV5-6 to TRBJ2-7, with a possible D match to TRBD2 (5 bases). The germline CDR1 and CDR2 sequences are SGHDT and YYEEEE. The CDR3 loop spans 14 amino acids. The CDR3 here is CAGGLAAPSCERCF. The DNA of the CDR3 is TGTGCCGGCGGCTTGGCCGCTCCGAGCTGCGAGCGGTGCTTC. The complete variable domain, with remaining parts taken from reference TRBV5-6 and TRBJ2-7, reads DAGVTQSPTHLIKTRGQQVTLRCSPKSGHDTVSWYQQALGQGPQFIFQYYEEEERQRGNFPDRFSGHQFPNYSSELNVNALLLGDSALYLCAGGLAAPSCERCFGPGTRLTVT.

Points on this clonotype: This may be a read error, as it is one base from a much larger clone. CDR3: CASGFVGTEAFF. CDR3 bases: TGTGCCAGCGGCTTCGTGGGGACTGAAGCTTTCTTT. J is TRBJ1-1 and V is TRBV7-2; D is unresolved. The CDR3 has 12 amino acids. Germline CDR1 is SGHTA and CDR2 is FQGNSA.

There are many counts of this clonotype. The V call is TRBV6-5, the J call TRBJ2-2; D is unresolved. V shed 7 bases and J shed 4 bases, with 4 bases lying between them. From germline, CDR1 is MNHEY and CDR2 SVGAGI. The CDR3 is 11 amino acids. CDR3 amino acids: CASTSTGELFF. The CDR3 bases are TGTGCCAGCACATCCACCGGGGAGCTGTTTTTT.

With regard to this clonotype: This may be a read error: a much more frequent sequence differs by one nucleotide. The chain carries TRBV4-1 and TRBJ2-3; 7 bases agree with TRBD1. The V gene's germline CDR1 is MGHRA and CDR2 YSYEKL. This CDR3 spans 16 amino acids. The V and J ends lost 3 bases and 7 bases, in that order; junction bases with no gene match: 13. The CDR3 coding sequence is TGCGCCAGCAGCCACCCCCAGGGGGTGGTAACAAATACGCAGTATTTT. Its protein product is CASSHPQGVVTNTQYF.

A few counts support this clonotype. This sequence joins TRBV30 and TRBJ2-1; the D is unclear. Trimming shortened V by 2 bases and J by 3 bases, and 5 bases separated the two germline ends. Per the germline V gene, CDR1 is GTSNPN and CDR2 is SVGIG (reference sequence). The length of the CDR3 is 12 residues. CDR3 loop: CAWSTLYNEQFF. Here the CDR3 DNA reads TGTGCCTGGAGTACACTCTACAATGAGCAGTTCTTC.

This clonotype was detected many times. The V and J genes are TRBV19 and TRBJ2-7; no reliable D call. The ends were cut back, 8 bases at V and 4 bases at J, with 15 bases in the middle. The CDR3 runs 13 residues. Germline V CDR1 and CDR2: LNHDA, SQIVND (reference sequence). CDR3 nucleotide sequence: TGTGCCAGTCGTTATGCCCCCCAATACGAGCAGTACTTC. This translates into CASRYAPQYEQYF.

This clonotype has more than one count but fewer than ten. This chain joins TRBV12-3 or TRBV12-4 and TRBJ2-3; D gene ambiguous. This CDR3 spans 13 amino acids. Trimming took off 3 bases at V and 6 bases at J, with 10 bases between the two ends. For the CDR3, the DNA is TGTGCCAGCAGTTTTGCTACGCGGGATACGCAGTATTTT. It translates to CASSFATRDTQYF.

This clonotype has ten or more counts. This sequence joins TRBV6-6 and TRBJ2-7; 8 bases map to TRBD2. The J segment lost 3 bases and the V segment lost 8 bases, leaving 6 bases of the junction unmatched. CDR3 size: 13 residues. Germline CDR1 reads MNHNY; CDR2 reads SVGAGI (reference sequence). The CDR3 DNA sequence: TGTGCCAGCCAAGCGGGAGCGGGCTACGAGCAGTACTTC. Translating gives CASQAGAGYEQYF.

This clonotype has at least ten counts. This chain links TRBV20-1 with TRBJ1-5; D call uncertain. The V and J ends lost 4 bases and 9 bases respectively, with 10 bases between them. The CDR3 sequence is 11 residues long. The germline CDR1 and CDR2 sequences are DFQATT and SNEGSKA (reference sequence). Here the CDR3 DNA reads TGCAGTGCTATGGGCCGGGGGCCCCAGCATTTT. Its translation: CSAMGRGPQHF.

CDR3 coding DNA: TGTGCCAGCAGTAACAGATTTGGGGATTCGTCCGGGGAGCTGTTTTTT. Its translation is CASSNRFGDSSGELFF. This chain uses TRBV27 with TRBJ2-2, with unresolved D. V was cut by 5 bases and J by 6 bases, with 19 bases left in between. The CDR3 extends over 16 amino acids. Germline assignment: CDR1 MNHEY and CDR2 SMNVEV (reference sequence).

With regard to this clonotype: Just one base apart from a much larger clone, this may be a read error. The genes are TRBV7-8 and TRBJ1-5; D gene uncertain. The CDR3 has 12 residues. V lost 8 bases, J lost 5 bases, and 10 bases lay in between. The germline V gene has CDR1 SGHVS and CDR2 FQNEAQ. The CDR3 here is CASGVDYQPQHF. Written as DNA, the CDR3 is TGTGCCAGCGGCGTAGATTATCAGCCCCAGCATTTT.

This clonotype was found a few times. Possible read error: a much larger clone is one base away. The chain employs TRBV19 and TRBJ2-5; tentatively, D is TRBD1 (6 bases). Germline V gives CDR1 LNHDA, CDR2 SQIVND (reference sequence). This CDR3 spans 12 amino acids. Trimming removed 7 bases at V and 5 bases at J, with 11 bases between. CDR3 DNA: TGTGCCAGTATACTGGACAGTGAGACCCAGTACTTC. This encodes CASILDSETQYF.

This clonotype showed up many times. The rearrangement uses TRBV6-5 and TRBJ2-3, with D perhaps TRBD2 (6 bases). There are 15 residues in the CDR3. CDR1 is MNHEY, CDR2 SVGAGI, per germline. V lost 6 bases to trimming and J lost 1 base, with 14 bases between them. CDR3 nucleotide sequence: TGTGCCAGCAGACCCAGCGGGTACGGCACAGATACGCAGTATTTT. Its translation is CASRPSGYGTDTQYF.

There are many counts of this clonotype. The chain recombines TRBV6-5 with TRBJ1-5; D might be TRBD1 (5 bases). CDR1 is MNHEY and CDR2 is SVGAGI in the germline V gene. The CDR3 is 14 residues long. Between the trimmed V and J ends, which lost 5 bases and 1 base, there was a span of 9 bases. Written as DNA, the CDR3 is TGTGCCAGCAGTACGACAGTAAGCAATCAGCCCCAGCATTTT. Protein sequence: CASSTTVSNQPQHF.